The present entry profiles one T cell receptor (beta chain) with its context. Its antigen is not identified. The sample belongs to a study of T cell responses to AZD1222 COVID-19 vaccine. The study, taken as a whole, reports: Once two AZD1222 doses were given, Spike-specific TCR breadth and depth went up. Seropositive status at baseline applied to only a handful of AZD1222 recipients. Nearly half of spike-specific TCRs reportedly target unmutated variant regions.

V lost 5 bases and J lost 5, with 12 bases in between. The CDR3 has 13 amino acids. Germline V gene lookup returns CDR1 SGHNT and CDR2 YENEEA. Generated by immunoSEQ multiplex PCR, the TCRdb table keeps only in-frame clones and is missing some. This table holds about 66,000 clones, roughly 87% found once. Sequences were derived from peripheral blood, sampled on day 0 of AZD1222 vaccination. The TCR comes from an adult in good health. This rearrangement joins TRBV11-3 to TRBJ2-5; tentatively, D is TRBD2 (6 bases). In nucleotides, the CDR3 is TGTGCCAGCAGCCGCGGGGCACGGGAGACCCAGTACTTC. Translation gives CASSRGARETQYF.